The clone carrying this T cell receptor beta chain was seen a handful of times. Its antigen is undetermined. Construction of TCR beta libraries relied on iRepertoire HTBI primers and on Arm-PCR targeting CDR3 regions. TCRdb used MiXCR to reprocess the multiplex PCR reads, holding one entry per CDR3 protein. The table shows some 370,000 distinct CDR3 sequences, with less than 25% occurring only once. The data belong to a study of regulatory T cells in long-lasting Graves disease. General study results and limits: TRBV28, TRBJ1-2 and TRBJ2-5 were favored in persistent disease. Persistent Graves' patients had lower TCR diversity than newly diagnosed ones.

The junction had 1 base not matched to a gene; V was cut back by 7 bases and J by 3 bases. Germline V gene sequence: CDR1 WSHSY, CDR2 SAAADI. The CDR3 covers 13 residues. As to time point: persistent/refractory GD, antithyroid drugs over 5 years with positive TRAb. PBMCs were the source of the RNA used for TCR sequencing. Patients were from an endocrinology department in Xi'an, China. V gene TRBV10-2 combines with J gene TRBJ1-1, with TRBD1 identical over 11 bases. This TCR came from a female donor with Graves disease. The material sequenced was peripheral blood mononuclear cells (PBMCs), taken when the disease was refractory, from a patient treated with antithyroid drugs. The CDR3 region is CASKGQGDTEAFF. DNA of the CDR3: TGCGCCAGCAAGGGACAGGGGGACACTGAAGCTTTCTTT.